This T cell receptor (beta chain) was obtained from a study of human T cells and chemical hapten exposure. Study in general: How much TCR each sample yielded varied, mostly because pooled library volumes differed slightly. Study observations and caveats: TCRs at a frequency above 1 in 1000 stayed unchanged with DPC sensitization.

For the library, individual cDNA molecules each received unique molecular identifiers. The authors' processing: Samples held a median of 95,638 TCRs, range roughly 23,224–750,000. Using its own MiXCR run on the 5' RACE reads, TCRdb lists one record per CDR3 protein. The V and J calls were determined by TCRdb, not by the authors. The data contain over 95,000 distinct CDR3 sequences, approximately 20% of them singletons. In the case of this clonotype: What it binds is not known.

RNA extraction used unfractionated whole blood as the source of total RNA. The CDR3 contains 12 residues. V gave up 1 base and J gave up 5 bases, with 4 bases separating them. Germline V gives CDR1 SGHAT, CDR2 FQNNGV. The chain joins TRBV11-2 to TRBJ2-3; D gene ambiguous. The sequence was obtained from a human donor in good health. In DNA, the CDR3 is TGTGCCAGCAGCTTAGGAAGAGATACGCAGTATTTT. Encoded protein: CASSLGRDTQYF.